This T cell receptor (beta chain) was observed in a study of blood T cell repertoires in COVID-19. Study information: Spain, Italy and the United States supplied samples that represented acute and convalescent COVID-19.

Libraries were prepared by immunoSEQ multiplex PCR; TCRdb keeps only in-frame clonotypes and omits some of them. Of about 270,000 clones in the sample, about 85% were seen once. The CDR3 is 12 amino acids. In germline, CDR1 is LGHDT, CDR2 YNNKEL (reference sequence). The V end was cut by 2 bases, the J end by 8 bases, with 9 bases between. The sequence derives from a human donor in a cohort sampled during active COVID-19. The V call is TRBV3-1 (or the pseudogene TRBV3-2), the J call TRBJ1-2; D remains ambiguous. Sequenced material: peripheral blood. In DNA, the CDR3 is TGTGCCAGCAGCCAACTGAAGGAGGGCTACACCTTC. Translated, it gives CASSQLKEGYTF.